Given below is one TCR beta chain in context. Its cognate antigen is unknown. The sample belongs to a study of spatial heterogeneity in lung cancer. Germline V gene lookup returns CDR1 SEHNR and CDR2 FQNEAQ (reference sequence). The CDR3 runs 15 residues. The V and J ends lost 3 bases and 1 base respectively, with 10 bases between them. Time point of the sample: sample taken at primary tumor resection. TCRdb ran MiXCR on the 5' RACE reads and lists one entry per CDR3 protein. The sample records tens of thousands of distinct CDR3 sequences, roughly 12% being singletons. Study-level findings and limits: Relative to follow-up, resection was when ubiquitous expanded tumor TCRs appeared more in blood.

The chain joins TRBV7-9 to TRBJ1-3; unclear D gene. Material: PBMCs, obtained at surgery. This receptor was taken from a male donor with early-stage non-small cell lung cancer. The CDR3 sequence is CASSFGRTSGNTIYF. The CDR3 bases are TGTGCCAGCAGCTTCGGCAGAACTTCTGGAAACACCATATATTTT.